Presented here are 25 T cell receptor beta chains from one specimen sequenced in a study of CD8+CD57+ T cells in acquired aplastic anemia. Flow cytometry had shown expanded CD8+CD57+ cells in the patients chosen for sequencing. Genomic DNA provided the template from which TCR beta VDJ and CDR3 profiles were obtained. MiXCR, run by TCRdb on the reads, gives a single entry per CDR3 protein. The table has under 350,000 distinct CDR3 sequences, around three fifths seen once; the top ten hold 1.3%. The sample consisted of sorted CD4+, CD8+, or CD8+CD57+ T cells (not recorded which) from PBMCs. The receptors here all came from a human donor with aplastic anemia.

Many counts were recorded for this clonotype. The V call is TRBV5-1, the J call TRBJ1-5; no firm D call. The CDR3 length is 13 residues. Trimming stripped 1 base from V and 1 base from J, with 3 bases between. Germline CDR1 is SGHRS and CDR2 is YFSETQ. The CDR3 loop reads CASSLLSNQPQHF. CDR3 sequence (DNA): TGCGCCAGCAGCTTGCTGAGCAATCAGCCCCAGCATTTT.

V is TRBV19 and J is TRBJ2-7; D gene uncertain. The CDR3 is 13 amino acids. Germline lookup yields CDR1 LNHDA and CDR2 SQIVND (reference sequence). V gave up 3 bases and J gave up 0 bases, with 6 bases separating them. DNA for the CDR3: TGTGCCAGTAGTATTTCCCACTCCTACGAGCAGTACTTC. Protein: CASSISHSYEQYF.

This rearrangement joins TRBV15 to TRBJ2-3; no clear D. The CDR3 sequence is 14 residues long. Trimming took off 5 bases at V and 1 base at J, with 10 bases between the two ends. Germline V gene data show CDR1 as LNHNV and CDR2 as YYDKDF (reference sequence). CDR3 loop: CATSHPQGTDTQYF. The DNA of the CDR3 is TGTGCCACCAGCCACCCTCAGGGCACAGATACGCAGTATTTT.

The rearrangement uses TRBV29-1 and TRBJ2-3, with a tentative D call TRBD1 (5 bases). Germline CDR1 reads SQVTM; CDR2 reads ANQGSEA. V was shortened by 4 bases and J by 3 bases, with 14 bases between the two germline ends. CDR3 size: 14 residues. The CDR3 loop reads CSVVLFQGTDTQYF. CDR3 sequence (DNA): TGCAGCGTTGTATTGTTTCAGGGAACAGATACGCAGTATTTT.

This clonotype was recorded at least ten times. The chain carries TRBV5-1 and TRBJ2-5, with TRBD2 matching 11 bases. After removal of 3 bases from V and 5 bases from J, the junction contained 6 bases not matched to a gene. Germline V gene sequence: CDR1 SGHRS, CDR2 YFSETQ. CDR3 length equals 15 residues. In DNA form, the CDR3 reads TGCGCCAGCAGCTCTCATAGCGGGGGGGAGGAGACCCAGTACTTC. Amino acids: CASSSHSGGEETQYF.

The gene calls are TRBV7-2 and TRBJ2-7; D is undetermined. The CDR3 contains 13 residues. Per the germline V gene, CDR1 is SGHTA and CDR2 is FQGNSA. Trimming took off 1 base at V and 6 bases at J, with 10 bases between the two ends. CDR3 residues: CASSLVSAGEQYF. CDR3 sequence (DNA): TGTGCCAGCAGCTTAGTCTCAGCCGGCGAGCAGTACTTC.

This clonotype has just a few counts. J is TRBJ2-5 and V is TRBV7-9; possibly TRBD1 for D (5 bases). V was pared by 5 bases and J by 4 bases, with 20 bases between. The CDR3 is made up of 16 amino acids. From germline, CDR1 is SEHNR and CDR2 FQNEAQ (reference sequence). The DNA of the CDR3 is TGTGCCAGCAGCCAAAATCAGGGTGTCCCAGGAGAGACCCAGTACTTC. This translates into CASSQNQGVPGETQYF. The variable domain in full, completed from reference TRBV7-9 and TRBJ2-5, reads DTGVSQNPRHKITKRGQNVTFRCDPISEHNRLYWYRQTLGQGPEFLTYFQNEAQLEKSRLLSDRFSAERPKGSFSTLEIQRTEQGDSAMYLCASSQNQGVPGETQYFGPGTRLLVL.

The genes are TRBV19 and TRBJ2-3; TRBD2 agrees at 7 bases. With 1 base clipped from V and 5 bases from J, the junction kept 0 bases outside the gene matches. The CDR3 covers 13 residues. Per germline, CDR1 LNHDA and CDR2 SQIVND (reference sequence). CDR3 DNA: TGTGCCAGTAGTATAGCGGGAGGAGATACGCAGTATTTT. Protein sequence: CASSIAGGDTQYF.

This clonotype was seen at least ten times. This rearrangement joins TRBV7-2 to TRBJ2-7; possible D gene TRBD2, 5 bases. The CDR3 consists of 14 residues. Trimming pared 4 bases from V and 3 bases from J, leaving 13 bases between. The germline gives CDR1 SGHTA, CDR2 FQGNSA. The CDR3 here is CASSSYGRGYEQYF. CDR3 coding DNA: TGTGCCAGCAGCTCCTACGGCCGGGGCTACGAGCAGTACTTC.

V and J are TRBV5-1 and TRBJ2-6; no firm D call. V dropped 1 base and J dropped 4 bases, with 9 bases sitting between them. This CDR3 is 15 amino acids long. CDR1 and CDR2 (germline): SGHRS, YFSETQ. The CDR3: CASSLTLSGANVLTF. In DNA form, the CDR3 reads TGCGCCAGCAGCTTGACCCTATCCGGGGCCAACGTCCTGACTTTC.

This clonotype was counted ten times or more. J is TRBJ2-7 and V is TRBV29-1; tentative D call: TRBD1 (6 bases). Trimming cost V 2 bases and J 5 bases, with 10 bases left between them. Germline-derived CDR1 and CDR2 are SQVTM and ANQGSEA. The CDR3 runs to 12 residues. The CDR3 bases are TGCAGCGTTGAACAGGGGAGCGACGAGCAGTACTTC. This translates into CSVEQGSDEQYF.

This chain links TRBV25-1 with TRBJ2-7; 7 bases align to TRBD2. Looked up from germline, CDR1 is MGHDK and CDR2 is SYGVNS. The CDR3 covers 14 residues. With 4 bases clipped from V and 5 bases from J, the junction kept 8 bases outside the gene matches. The CDR3 DNA reads TGTGCCAGCAGTGTGACTGGCGGGAGAGACGAGCAGTACTTC. It is translated as CASSVTGGRDEQYF.

The chain has TRBV2 and TRBJ1-1; 10 positions agree with TRBD1. The CDR3 is 15 amino acids. J lost 0 bases, V lost 4 bases, and 2 bases had no gene match. Germline CDR1 and CDR2: SNHLY and FYNNEI. The CDR3, as DNA: TGTGCCAGCAGTGGGGGACAGGGGATGAACACTGAAGCTTTCTTT. This gives the protein CASSGGQGMNTEAFF.

The sample holds a few counts of this clonotype. V gene TRBV7-2 combines with J gene TRBJ1-1; 9 bases align to TRBD1. In germline, CDR1 is SGHTA, CDR2 FQGNSA. Unmatched junction bases numbered 6, after V lost 0 bases and J lost 10 bases. The CDR3 is made up of 14 amino acids. The CDR3 spells CASSLARDRGRAFF. The CDR3 region has the DNA TGTGCCAGCAGCTTAGCGCGAGACAGGGGGAGAGCTTTCTTT.

Ten or more counts support this clonotype. The rearrangement uses TRBV6-1 and TRBJ2-3; D not resolved. CDR3 length equals 13 residues. The V end lost 4 bases, the J end lost 1 base, and 6 bases lay between the germline ends. Germline V gene data show CDR1 as MNHNS and CDR2 as SASEGT. The CDR3 protein is CASSGRRTDTQYF. For the CDR3, the DNA is TGTGCCAGCAGTGGTCGTCGCACAGATACGCAGTATTTT.

This clonotype showed up many times. The chain has TRBV15 and TRBJ1-6; perhaps TRBD1 as D (6 bases). The CDR3 is 13 amino acids. Trimming took 5 bases from V and 7 from J, leaving 9 bases between them. CDR1 is LNHNV and CDR2 is YYDKDF in the germline V gene (reference sequence). CDR3 amino acids: CATSVGTNSPLHF. Written as DNA, the CDR3 is TGTGCCACCAGCGTCGGGACAAATTCACCCCTCCACTTT. Variable domain in full (rest from reference TRBV15 and TRBJ1-6): DAMVIQNPRYQVTQFGKPVTLSCSQTLNHNVMYWYQQKSSQAPKLLFHYYDKDFNNEADTPDNFQSRRPNTSFCFLDIRSPGLGDTAMYLCATSVGTNSPLHFGNGTRLTVT.

This clonotype was seen repeatedly, ten times or more. This chain joins TRBV6-6 and TRBJ2-7; D remains unclear. CDR1 is MNHNY, CDR2 SVGAGI, per germline (reference sequence). V was pared by 5 bases and J by 1 base, with 6 bases between. CDR3 length equals 12 residues. The CDR3 region is CASSKPSYEQYF. The CDR3, as DNA: TGTGCCAGCAGTAAACCGTCCTACGAGCAGTACTTC.

The chain joins TRBV12-3 or TRBV12-4 to TRBJ1-2, with 8 positions matching TRBD1. Trimming at V came to 5 bases and at J to 1 base, leaving 12 bases not matched to a gene. The CDR3 length is 17 residues. The CDR3: CASSRTGTEQSNYGYTF. For the CDR3, the DNA is TGTGCCAGCAGTAGGACAGGGACAGAGCAAAGTAACTATGGCTACACCTTC.

This clonotype was seen more than once but under ten times. CDR3 loop: CATSREGANEQYF. CDR3 DNA: TGTGCCACCAGCAGAGAAGGGGCGAACGAGCAGTACTTC. The chain uses TRBV15 and TRBJ2-7; D perhaps matches TRBD1 (5 bases). Germline V gene lookup returns CDR1 LNHNV and CDR2 YYDKDF (reference sequence). V lost 0 bases, J lost 5 bases, and 8 bases lay in between. The CDR3 runs to 13 residues.

This clonotype appeared many times. The J gene is TRBJ2-3, the V gene TRBV5-1, with 12 bases aligning to TRBD2. J lost 5 bases, V lost 4 bases, and 8 bases had no gene match. Germline CDR1 and CDR2: SGHRS and YFSETQ. This CDR3 is built from 16 residues. The CDR3 nucleotides are TGCGCCAGCAGCAAGGTCGGACTAGCGGGGCTAGATACGCAGTATTTT. Translation gives CASSKVGLAGLDTQYF.

This clonotype was found many times. No DNA is shown, since the ends of the CDR3 on it are uncertain; the CDR3 is the one TCRdb lists. The chain links TRBV5-1 to TRBJ2-5; TRBD2 is the table's D call and was not checked against the DNA. The CDR3 spans 19 residues, counting both ends. Germline V gives CDR1 SGHRS, CDR2 YFSETQ. CDR3 protein: CASSPIFGSGVLSRETQYF.

The chain carries TRBV15 and TRBJ2-7; either TRBD1 or TRBD2 may fit D (6 bases each). CDR1 is LNHNV, CDR2 YYDKDF, per germline (reference sequence). Trimming pared 1 base from V and 7 bases from J, leaving 11 bases between. The CDR3 contains 13 residues. The chain's CDR3 is CATSRATGREQYF. The CDR3 DNA reads as TGTGCCACCAGCAGAGCTACAGGGAGGGAGCAGTACTTC.

In regard to this clonotype: The CDR3 end shows no conserved phenylalanine or tryptophan, and so a read error is likely. The chain couples TRBV20-1 to TRBJ1-5; TRBD1 matches at 9 bases. Germline loops: CDR1 DFQATT, CDR2 SNEGSKA (reference sequence). With V trimmed by 3 bases and J by 4 bases, 1 base remained unmatched. CDR3 size: 13 residues. CDR3 sequence (DNA): TGCAGTGCTAGGACAGGGGGTAATCAGCCCCAGCATTAT. This translates into CSARTGGNQPQHY.

In its sample, this clonotype was seen many times. V gene TRBV2 combines with J gene TRBJ1-3; possible D gene TRBD1, 6 bases. The CDR3 spans 15 residues. The V gene's germline CDR1 is SNHLY and CDR2 FYNNEI. Trimming left V 6 bases short and J 4 bases short, with 16 bases between. CDR3 amino acids: CASSGGGASGNTIYF. Written as DNA, the CDR3 is TGTGCCAGCAGCGGGGGGGGGGCCTCCGGAAACACCATATATTTT.

This clonotype appeared a few times. This chain's CDR3 is CASSEVAPNYNEQFF. Here the CDR3 DNA reads TGTGCCAGCAGTGAGGTCGCACCAAACTACAATGAGCAGTTCTTC. This chain joins TRBV25-1 and TRBJ2-1, with D unclear. The germline CDR1 and CDR2 sequences are MGHDK and SYGVNS. The CDR3 is 15 amino acids. Trimming removed 3 bases at V and 3 bases at J, with 12 bases between.